The TCR beta chain described here comes from a study of T cell changes during pregnancy in multiple sclerosis. TCRdb's table, derived via immunoSEQ multiplex PCR, lists solely in-frame clones and lacks some. The sample has about 57,000 clones, approximately 90% seen once. Trimming cost V 3 bases and J 2 bases, with 20 bases left between them. This CDR3 has 17 residues. Per germline, CDR1 SGHVS and CDR2 FQNEAQ. This specimen consisted of peripheral blood, obtained after pregnancy. The source of this sequence is a female donor in good health, enrolled as a control in a pregnancy study. V gene TRBV7-8 combines with J gene TRBJ2-7, with D possibly matching TRBD2 (6 bases). The CDR3 DNA sequence: TGTGCCAGCAGCTTTGCTCGTTGGCAAGGCGGGACCTACGAGCAGTACTTC. Translated, it gives CASSFARWQGGTYEQYF.